This T cell receptor (beta chain) comes out of a study of human T cells and chemical hapten exposure. Across the whole study: Per-sample TCR yield variability stemmed mainly from small pooled library volume differences.

Total RNA came from unfractionated whole blood. This clonotype was detected ten times or more. Trimming at V came to 6 bases and at J to 6 bases, leaving 7 bases not matched to a gene. Germline-derived CDR1 and CDR2 are DFQATT and SNEGSKA (reference sequence). The CDR3 has 13 amino acids. One entry per CDR3 protein, called by TCRdb with MiXCR from the 5' RACE reads. The sample shows 120,000 to 150,000 distinct CDR3 sequences, around 4% of them seen only once. The TCR sequence derives from a female donor in good health. V gene TRBV20-1 combines with J gene TRBJ1-5; the match to TRBD1 covers 8 bases. Here the CDR3 reads CSASGQGGQPQHF. CDR3 nucleotides: TGCAGTGCGTCTGGACAGGGTGGTCAGCCCCAGCATTTT.